This is a list of T cell receptor beta chains from one sample in a study of blood T cell repertoires in COVID-19. The repertoire was sequenced with immunoSEQ multiplex PCR; TCRdb's copy has only in-frame clones and lacks some. The table includes some 250,000 clones, 83% detected once. The sequenced sample was peripheral blood. These receptors were collected from a man older than 75 with acute or convalescent COVID-19. Each CDR3 is given with its conserved first and last residue. The order of the fields is CDR3 protein, CDR3 DNA, V gene, clone size, J gene, D gene. D genes are given only for firm matches. A clone size is listed for some rows: how often the clone was seen (once, few, many), or a class if it is expanded.

cdr3_aa: CASTRAGQGALGYTF; cdr3_nt: TGTGCCAGCACTAGGGCGGGACAGGGGGCTCTTGGCTACACCTTC; v_call: TRBV28; clone_size: NA; j_call: TRBJ1-2; d_call: TRBD1
cdr3_aa: CASSLFLAAEQFF; cdr3_nt: TGTGCCAGCAGCTTGTTTTTAGCGGCCGAGCAGTTCTTC; v_call: TRBV5-8; clone_size: NA; j_call: TRBJ2-1; d_call: NA
cdr3_aa: CASSFADRGAVNTEAFF; cdr3_nt: TGTGCCAGCAGCTTTGCGGACAGGGGGGCGGTGAACACTGAAGCTTTCTTT; v_call: TRBV7-9; clone_size: NA; j_call: TRBJ1-1; d_call: TRBD1
cdr3_aa: CASSLAEGAPYEQYF; cdr3_nt: TGTGCCAGCAGCTTAGCTGAGGGGGCACCGTACGAGCAGTACTTC; v_call: TRBV11-3; clone_size: NA; j_call: TRBJ2-7; d_call: TRBD1
cdr3_aa: CASTTGQGMGYTF; cdr3_nt: TGTGCCAGTACTACCGGACAGGGGATGGGCTACACCTTC; v_call: TRBV19; clone_size: NA; j_call: TRBJ1-2; d_call: TRBD1
cdr3_aa: CASSKGNSGGSYEQYF; cdr3_nt: TGTGCCAGCAGCAAAGGGAACTCCGGGGGCTCCTACGAGCAGTACTTC; v_call: TRBV21-1; clone_size: NA; j_call: TRBJ2-7; d_call: NA
cdr3_aa: CASSLTSFPLHEQFF; cdr3_nt: TGCGCCAGCAGCTTGACTAGTTTCCCATTGCATGAGCAGTTCTTC; v_call: TRBV5-1; clone_size: NA; j_call: TRBJ2-1; d_call: NA
cdr3_aa: CASSQARLSGGGEKLFF; cdr3_nt: TGTGCCAGCAGCCAAGCACGACTTTCAGGGGGCGGTGAAAAACTGTTTTTT; v_call: TRBV3-1/TRBV3-2; clone_size: NA; j_call: TRBJ1-4; d_call: TRBD1
cdr3_aa: CATSRGGLRNTGELFF; cdr3_nt: TGTGCCACCAGTCGCGGGGGGCTGCGGAACACCGGGGAGCTGTTTTTT; v_call: TRBV15; clone_size: NA; j_call: TRBJ2-2; d_call: TRBD2
cdr3_aa: CASSSQPSGVDNEQFF; cdr3_nt: TGCGCCAGCAGCTCCCAACCTAGCGGAGTGGACAATGAGCAGTTCTTC; v_call: TRBV5-1; clone_size: NA; j_call: TRBJ2-1; d_call: TRBD2
cdr3_aa: CASSLGGGIYEQYF; cdr3_nt: TGTGCCAGCAGTTTAGGTGGGGGGATCTACGAGCAGTACTTC; v_call: TRBV28; clone_size: NA; j_call: TRBJ2-7; d_call: NA
cdr3_aa: CASSLSRGSHTQYF; cdr3_nt: TGTGCCAGCAGTTTATCGAGAGGGTCCCATACGCAGTATTTT; v_call: TRBV27; clone_size: NA; j_call: TRBJ2-3; d_call: NA
cdr3_aa: CASRPGQGNYEQYF; cdr3_nt: TGCGCCAGCCGGCCGGGGCAGGGGAACTACGAGCAGTACTTC; v_call: TRBV5-1; clone_size: NA; j_call: TRBJ2-7; d_call: NA
cdr3_aa: CASTLGSQTEAFF; cdr3_nt: TGTGCCAGCACGCTGGGCTCCCAAACTGAAGCTTTCTTT; v_call: TRBV11-1; clone_size: NA; j_call: TRBJ1-1; d_call: NA
cdr3_aa: CSVLPRLAGGNIYEQYF; cdr3_nt: TGCAGCGTCCTACCCCGACTAGCGGGAGGTAACATCTACGAGCAGTACTTC; v_call: TRBV29-1; clone_size: NA; j_call: TRBJ2-7; d_call: TRBD2
cdr3_aa: CASSPSTGGTGELFF; cdr3_nt: TGTGCCAGCAGTCCATCGACAGGGGGGACCGGGGAGCTGTTTTTT; v_call: TRBV27; clone_size: few; j_call: TRBJ2-2; d_call: TRBD1
cdr3_aa: CASSRIRDRGLQETQYF; cdr3_nt: TGTGCCAGCAGCCGTATCCGGGACAGGGGGCTCCAAGAGACCCAGTACTTC; v_call: TRBV27; clone_size: NA; j_call: TRBJ2-5; d_call: TRBD1
cdr3_aa: CASSLGTGGMRYEQYF; cdr3_nt: TGTGCCAGCAGTTTAGGGACAGGGGGCATGAGGTACGAGCAGTACTTC; v_call: TRBV27; clone_size: NA; j_call: TRBJ2-7; d_call: TRBD1
cdr3_aa: CASRLQELVNYEQYF; cdr3_nt: TGTGCCAGCAGACTCCAGGAACTGGTTAATTACGAGCAGTACTTC; v_call: TRBV6-5; clone_size: NA; j_call: TRBJ2-7; d_call: NA
cdr3_aa: CATSDPASITDTQYF; cdr3_nt: TGTGCCACCAGTGATCCCGCTAGCATCACAGATACGCAGTATTTT; v_call: TRBV24-1; clone_size: NA; j_call: TRBJ2-3; d_call: NA
cdr3_aa: CASSFTRADTQYF; cdr3_nt: TGTGCCAGCAGTTTCACTAGGGCAGATACGCAGTATTTT; v_call: TRBV12-3/TRBV12-4; clone_size: NA; j_call: TRBJ2-3; d_call: NA
cdr3_aa: CASSLSRYLGQAYEQYF; cdr3_nt: TGTGCCAGCAGTTTGTCGCGGTACTTGGGACAGGCCTACGAGCAGTACTTC; v_call: TRBV27; clone_size: NA; j_call: TRBJ2-7; d_call: TRBD1
cdr3_aa: CASSQFSGTQGTEAFF; cdr3_nt: TGTGCCAGCAGCCAGTTTTCCGGGACACAAGGCACTGAAGCTTTCTTT; v_call: TRBV14; clone_size: NA; j_call: TRBJ1-1; d_call: NA
cdr3_aa: CASRTSGAENTGELFF; cdr3_nt: TGCGCCAGTAGGACTAGCGGGGCCGAGAACACCGGGGAGCTGTTTTTT; v_call: TRBV5-1; clone_size: NA; j_call: TRBJ2-2; d_call: TRBD2
cdr3_aa: CASSPTTDTEAFF; cdr3_nt: TGTGCCAGCAGCCCAACCACGGACACTGAAGCTTTCTTT; v_call: TRBV9; clone_size: NA; j_call: TRBJ1-1; d_call: NA
cdr3_aa: CASSLTGDYEQYF; cdr3_nt: TGCGCCAGCAGCTTGACAGGGGACTACGAGCAGTACTTC; v_call: TRBV5-1; clone_size: NA; j_call: TRBJ2-7; d_call: TRBD1
cdr3_aa: CASSIGTAFEQPQHF; cdr3_nt: TGTGCCAGTAGTATAGGGACAGCTTTTGAGCAGCCCCAGCATTTT; v_call: TRBV19; clone_size: NA; j_call: TRBJ1-5; d_call: NA
cdr3_aa: CASRATGTALHF; cdr3_nt: TGTGCCAGCAGAGCTACAGGGACCGCCCTCCACTTT; v_call: TRBV27; clone_size: few; j_call: TRBJ1-6; d_call: NA
cdr3_aa: CASSETRGARTQYF; cdr3_nt: TGTGCCAGCAGTGAAACCAGGGGGGCGAGGACGCAGTATTTT; v_call: TRBV6-4; clone_size: NA; j_call: TRBJ2-3; d_call: NA
cdr3_aa: CASSEGSIYGYTF; cdr3_nt: TGTGCCAGCAGTGAGGGCAGCATCTATGGCTACACCTTC; v_call: TRBV2; clone_size: NA; j_call: TRBJ1-2; d_call: NA
cdr3_aa: CASKAGTGDQPQHF; cdr3_nt: TGTGCCAGTAAGGCCGGGACGGGGGATCAGCCCCAGCATTTT; v_call: TRBV19; clone_size: few; j_call: TRBJ1-5; d_call: NA
cdr3_aa: CASSQVYRTDTQYF; cdr3_nt: TGTGCCAGCAGCCAAGTGTACAGGACAGATACGCAGTATTTT; v_call: TRBV14; clone_size: NA; j_call: TRBJ2-3; d_call: NA
cdr3_aa: CASSAPQVRDGNTIYF; cdr3_nt: TGTGCCAGCAGTGCCCCACAGGTAAGAGATGGAAACACCATATATTTT; v_call: TRBV27; clone_size: NA; j_call: TRBJ1-3; d_call: NA
cdr3_aa: CASSSQGPAGDRRDEQFF; cdr3_nt: TGTGCCAGCAGCTCTCAGGGACCAGCGGGCGACCGAAGGGATGAGCAGTTCTTC; v_call: TRBV7-2; clone_size: once; j_call: TRBJ2-1; d_call: NA
cdr3_aa: CSAISGGAPEKLFF; cdr3_nt: TGCAGCGCCATTTCAGGGGGCGCCCCGGAAAAACTGTTTTTT; v_call: TRBV29-1; clone_size: once; j_call: TRBJ1-4; d_call: TRBD1
cdr3_aa: CASSKQTRPGQPQHF; cdr3_nt: TGTGCCAGCAGTAAACAGACCCGCCCAGGGCAGCCCCAGCATTTT; v_call: TRBV28; clone_size: NA; j_call: TRBJ1-5; d_call: NA
cdr3_aa: CASSQDRTGNQPQHF; cdr3_nt: TGTGCCAGCAGCCAAGATAGGACAGGGAACCAGCCCCAGCATTTT; v_call: TRBV4-2; clone_size: NA; j_call: TRBJ1-5; d_call: TRBD1
cdr3_aa: CASRIGAYGYTF; cdr3_nt: TGTGCCAGCAGGATCGGAGCCTATGGCTACACCTTC; v_call: TRBV12-3/TRBV12-4; clone_size: NA; j_call: TRBJ1-2; d_call: NA
cdr3_aa: CASSLAGGRVEQFF; cdr3_nt: TGTGCCAGCAGTCTAGCGGGGGGCCGCGTTGAGCAGTTCTTC; v_call: TRBV25-1; clone_size: NA; j_call: TRBJ2-1; d_call: TRBD2
cdr3_aa: CASSHGTVNTEAFF; cdr3_nt: TGTGCCAGCAGCCACGGGACAGTCAACACTGAAGCTTTCTTT; v_call: TRBV7-9; clone_size: NA; j_call: TRBJ1-1; d_call: TRBD1
cdr3_aa: CASSLGTRVYEQYF; cdr3_nt: TGTGCCAGCAGCTTAGGGACACGCGTTTACGAGCAGTACTTC; v_call: TRBV5-6; clone_size: once; j_call: TRBJ2-7; d_call: NA
cdr3_aa: CASSLSRGGQETQYF; cdr3_nt: TGTGCCAGCAGCTTAAGCAGGGGTGGGCAAGAGACCCAGTACTTC; v_call: TRBV11-2; clone_size: NA; j_call: TRBJ2-5; d_call: NA
cdr3_aa: CASSLVGGSLGEAFF; cdr3_nt: TGCGCCAGCAGCTTGGTGGGGGGATCACTCGGTGAAGCTTTCTTT; v_call: TRBV5-1; clone_size: NA; j_call: TRBJ1-1; d_call: NA
cdr3_aa: CASSFINRGEQYF; cdr3_nt: TGTGCCAGCAGTTTCATCAACAGGGGCGAGCAGTACTTC; v_call: TRBV6-5; clone_size: NA; j_call: TRBJ2-7; d_call: TRBD1
cdr3_aa: CASSSTQGNANQPQHF; cdr3_nt: TGTGCCAGCAGCTCTACTCAGGGGAACGCTAATCAGCCCCAGCATTTT; v_call: TRBV7-2; clone_size: NA; j_call: TRBJ1-5; d_call: NA
cdr3_aa: CASSPGGRVAYEQYF; cdr3_nt: TGTGCCAGCAGCCCGGGGGGGCGAGTCGCCTACGAGCAGTACTTC; v_call: TRBV5-4; clone_size: NA; j_call: TRBJ2-7; d_call: TRBD2
cdr3_aa: CASSLAGGGNYEQYF; cdr3_nt: TGTGCCAGCAGCTTGGCCGGCGGGGGGAACTACGAGCAGTACTTC; v_call: TRBV5-4; clone_size: NA; j_call: TRBJ2-7; d_call: TRBD2
cdr3_aa: CASSLNAGSGEQYF; cdr3_nt: TGTGCCAGCAGCTTAAATGCAGGTTCGGGGGAGCAGTACTTC; v_call: TRBV7-9; clone_size: NA; j_call: TRBJ2-7; d_call: NA
cdr3_aa: CASSALAGGRETQYF; cdr3_nt: TGTGCCAGCAGCGCCCTAGCGGGAGGAAGGGAGACCCAGTACTTC; v_call: TRBV6-5; clone_size: NA; j_call: TRBJ2-5; d_call: TRBD2
cdr3_aa: CATSDSRGSPADTQYF; cdr3_nt: TGTGCCACCAGTGATTCCAGGGGTTCCCCGGCAGATACGCAGTATTTT; v_call: TRBV24-1; clone_size: NA; j_call: TRBJ2-3; d_call: NA